Presented here are 24 T cell receptor beta chains from one specimen sequenced in a study of T-cell reconstitution after alpha-beta-depleted transplantation in children. Library preparation (for TCRbeta) was performed with unique molecular identifiers. In TCRdb, the PCR reads were re-called with MiXCR into one record per CDR3 protein. Of around 450,000 distinct CDR3 sequences in the sample, 15% to 20% were seen once. Material: PBMCs, mostly from graft donor cells, obtained 360 days after TCRalphabeta/CD19-depleted stem cell transplant. The source is a boy in the first two years of life who had a stem cell transplant for Wiskott-Aldrich syndrome, so the T cells may come from the graft donor.

The chain joins TRBV28 to TRBJ2-5; D may correspond to TRBD1 or TRBD2 (6 bases each). The CDR3 has 16 amino acids. In germline, CDR1 is MDHEN, CDR2 SYDVKM. The V end was cut by 5 bases, the J end by 5 bases, with 21 bases between. The CDR3, as DNA: TGTGCCAGCAGTCCGAGGGGGGACATACGACGGGAGACCCAGTACTTC. It is translated as CASSPRGDIRRETQYF.

V and J are TRBV28 and TRBJ1-2; no definite D call. Germline V gene sequence: CDR1 MDHEN, CDR2 SYDVKM. Deletions cut 2 bases from V and 4 bases from J, with 11 bases between. The CDR3 contains 14 residues. The CDR3 DNA reads TGTGCCAGCAGTTTAAAGGGCCGTTTCTATGGCTACACCTTC. The encoded protein is CASSLKGRFYGYTF.

The count of this clonotype is one. The CDR3 is CASSLQVSSTDTQYF. The CDR3 bases are TGTGCCAGCAGTTTACAGGTGTCTTCCACAGATACGCAGTATTTT. V usage is TRBV12-3 or TRBV12-4 and J usage is TRBJ2-3, with D unclear. CDR3 length equals 15 residues. V was clipped by 2 bases and J by 2 bases, with 11 bases between them.

The CDR3 DNA is TGTGCCAGCAGTCCCGGTTGGGCCGGGGAGCTGTTTTTT. Protein: CASSPGWAGELFF. The rearrangement uses TRBV11-3 and TRBJ2-2; D is ambiguous. Germline-derived CDR1 and CDR2 are SGHNT and YENEEA. Trimming stripped 6 bases from V and 6 bases from J, with 11 bases between. The CDR3 runs 13 residues.

In its sample, this clonotype was seen a few times. The chain uses TRBV6-1 and TRBJ2-5, with a weak D call TRBD1 (6 bases). The CDR3 has 15 amino acids. From germline, CDR1 is MNHNS and CDR2 SASEGT. V gave up 5 bases and J gave up 11 bases, with 24 bases separating them. The CDR3 region is CASSLKGQGTHKQYF. The CDR3 coding sequence is TGTGCCAGCAGTCTTAAGGGGCAGGGGACCCATAAGCAGTACTTC.

The chain has TRBV4-2 and TRBJ1-4; TRBD1 might be the D (6 bases). The CDR3 runs to 16 residues. With 6 bases removed from V and 3 bases from J, the gap between germline ends came to 17 bases. Germline lookup yields CDR1 LGHNA and CDR2 YNFKEQ. The CDR3 bases are TGTGCCAGCAGATACGGACTCAGGGGTTCTAATGAAAAACTGTTTTTT. Its translation is CASRYGLRGSNEKLFF.

The genes are TRBV12-3 or TRBV12-4 and TRBJ2-1; D is tentatively TRBD1 or TRBD2 (5 bases each). CDR3 length equals 15 residues. V lost 4 bases and J 6 bases, leaving 16 bases between the germline ends. CDR3 sequence reads: CASSSGRRLPNEQFF. The DNA for the CDR3 is TGTGCCAGCAGTTCGGGACGGCGTCTACCCAATGAGCAGTTCTTC.

The chain is built from TRBV7-2 and TRBJ2-1; D remains ambiguous. V dropped 5 bases and J dropped 8 bases, with 13 bases sitting between them. CDR3 length: 13 residues. The germline gives CDR1 SGHTA, CDR2 FQGNSA. The CDR3 protein is CASSGEVSDEQFF. CDR3 coding DNA: TGTGCCAGCAGCGGAGAAGTAAGCGATGAGCAGTTCTTC.

This clonotype was seen only a few times. This chain joins TRBV21-1 and TRBJ2-1; the table's D call, TRBD2, was not checked against the DNA. TRBV21-1 has pseudogene status. This CDR3 is built from 15 residues. The CDR3, as DNA: TGTGCCAGCAGCAAAGCGCTAGGAGGGGTCAATGAGCAGTTCTTC. Amino acids: CASSKALGGVNEQFF.

In DNA, the CDR3 is TGTGCCAGCAGCTTACCCGGGACAGGGTTCTTGGTCTACGAGCAGTACTTC. As protein: CASSLPGTGFLVYEQYF. The chain is built from TRBV7-9 and TRBJ2-7; 9 positions agree with TRBD1. CDR1 is SEHNR, CDR2 FQNEAQ, per germline (reference sequence). Trimming took 2 bases from V and 3 from J; bases not matched to a gene: 11. CDR3 length: 17 residues.

The table lists this clonotype with a few counts. The chain combines TRBV5-1 with TRBJ2-7; 10 bases fit TRBD1. Unmatched junction bases numbered 13, after V lost 7 bases and J lost 6 bases. Germline V lookup: CDR1 SGHRS, CDR2 YFSETQ. The CDR3 is 15 residues long. The CDR3 sequence: CASGAGTGVLGEQYF. CDR3 DNA sequence: TGCGCCAGCGGAGCCGGGACAGGGGTTTTAGGCGAGCAGTACTTC.

The chain links TRBV4-1 to TRBJ2-7, with D unresolved. Germline CDR1 and CDR2: MGHRA and YSYEKL. Trimming left V 0 bases short and J 3 bases short, with 6 bases between. This CDR3 contains 13 residues. CDR3 sequence: CASSQELFYEQYF. CDR3 bases: TGCGCCAGCAGCCAAGAACTATTCTACGAGCAGTACTTC.

In this sample, this clonotype turned up a few times. The chain uses TRBV12-3 or TRBV12-4 and TRBJ2-1; TRBD2 is a possible D gene (6 bases). This CDR3 is 12 amino acids long. Trimming cost V 10 bases and J 3 bases, with 10 bases left between them. As DNA, the CDR3 is TGTGCCACCGGGAGCCTCTACAATGAGCAGTTCTTC. Amino acids: CATGSLYNEQFF.

V is TRBV2 and J is TRBJ2-2, with D possibly being TRBD2 (5 bases). Trimming stripped 10 bases from V and 1 base from J, with 13 bases between. CDR3 length: 14 residues. Germline loops: CDR1 SNHLY, CDR2 FYNNEI. The CDR3 bases are TGTGCCATCAGAAGGACTGTGAACACCGGGGAGCTGTTTTTT. It yields the protein CAIRRTVNTGELFF.

At least ten counts were recorded for this clonotype. The chain has TRBV28 and TRBJ2-2; 7 bases agree with TRBD2. V was pared by 3 bases and J by 4 bases, with 11 bases of the junction left unmatched. The CDR3 runs to 17 residues. CDR1 is MDHEN, CDR2 SYDVKM, per germline. The CDR3 region has the DNA TGTGCCAGCAGTTTTCCCCTTGGACTAGGGCGCACCGGGGAGCTGTTTTTT. As protein: CASSFPLGLGRTGELFF.

This clonotype showed up many times. In nucleotides, the CDR3 is TGTGCCAGCAGTCCCGGACAGGGGCTCTCCTACGAGCAGTACTTC. This gives the protein CASSPGQGLSYEQYF. This chain links TRBV12-3 or TRBV12-4 with TRBJ2-7; 9 nucleotides match TRBD1. The V gene end was trimmed by 5 bases and the J gene end by 0 bases; junction bases not matched to a gene: 5. This CDR3 is built from 15 residues.

This clonotype was counted a few times. The V call is TRBV6-1, the J call TRBJ2-1; D is possibly TRBD1 or TRBD2 (5 bases each). Trimming pared 4 bases from V and 4 bases from J, leaving 32 bases between. The germline V gene encodes CDR1 MNHNS and CDR2 SASEGT. The CDR3 is made up of 21 amino acids. The CDR3 here is CASSVLRGVRGRIKGYNEQFF. The CDR3 DNA sequence: TGTGCCAGCAGTGTTCTAAGGGGAGTACGGGGACGTATTAAAGGGTACAATGAGCAGTTCTTC.

This clonotype showed up just a few times. The rearrangement joins TRBV27 to TRBJ2-7; D assignment may be TRBD1 or TRBD2 (5 bases each). CDR3 size: 14 residues. V shed 5 bases and J shed 3 bases, with 14 bases lying between them. Germline CDR1 and CDR2: MNHEY and SMNVEV (reference sequence). The CDR3 reads CASSPGPRLYEQYF. CDR3 sequence (DNA): TGTGCCAGCAGTCCGGGACCCCGACTCTACGAGCAGTACTTC.

This clonotype came up a few times. V is TRBV29-1 and J is TRBJ1-1; D not resolved. This CDR3 comprises 13 residues. V lost 5 bases and J lost 0, with 10 bases in between. Looked up from germline, CDR1 is SQVTM and CDR2 is ANQGSEA. CDR3 loop: CSVSKGLNTEAFF. The CDR3 nucleotides read TGCAGCGTTTCTAAGGGCTTGAACACTGAAGCTTTCTTT.

Only a few counts were recorded for this clonotype. The V and J genes are TRBV20-1 and TRBJ2-1; D is unresolved. Germline values: CDR1 DFQATT, CDR2 SNEGSKA (reference sequence). With 4 bases removed from V and 9 bases from J, the gap between germline ends came to 7 bases. This CDR3 is built from 10 residues. Here the CDR3 reads CSAKDVEQFF. The CDR3 DNA reads as TGCAGTGCTAAGGATGTTGAGCAGTTCTTC.

The V gene is TRBV9, the J gene TRBJ2-7, with 13 bases aligning to TRBD2. The CDR3 spans 14 residues. After removal of 3 bases from V and 4 bases from J, the junction contained 1 base not matched to a gene. The germline V gene encodes CDR1 SGDLS and CDR2 YYNGEE. The CDR3 reads CASSAGLAGYEQYF. For the CDR3, the DNA is TGTGCCAGCAGCGCGGGACTAGCGGGATACGAGCAGTACTTC. The variable domain in full, completed from reference TRBV9 and TRBJ2-7, reads DSGVTQTPKHLITATGQRVTLRCSPRSGDLSVYWYQQSLDQGLQFLIQYYNGEERAKGNILERFSAQQFPDLHSELNLSSLELGDSALYFCASSAGLAGYEQYFGPGTRLTVT.

V and J are TRBV28 and TRBJ1-1; TRBD1 might be the D (6 bases). Trimming shortened V by 6 bases and J by 12 bases, and 14 bases separated the two germline ends. Looked up from germline, CDR1 is MDHEN and CDR2 is SYDVKM. This CDR3 is built from 11 residues. As DNA, the CDR3 is TGTGCCAGCAGGCTAGGGGGGGACTCTTTCTTT. Protein product: CASRLGGDSFF.

This chain connects TRBV20-1 to TRBJ2-7; TRBD1 aligns across 9 bases. V dropped 6 bases and J dropped 2; count of bases not matched to a gene: 17. Germline V CDR1 and CDR2: DFQATT, SNEGSKA (reference sequence). The length of the CDR3 is 17 residues. CDR3 in DNA: TGCAGTGCCATAATACTCAATCGGGACAGGGTGGCCTACGAGCAGTACTTC. Protein: CSAIILNRDRVAYEQYF.

This clonotype has only a few counts. This sequence joins TRBV29-1 and TRBJ2-1, with a tentative D call TRBD2 (6 bases). There are 14 residues in the CDR3. V lost 2 bases, J lost 4 bases, and 12 bases lay in between. CDR1 is SQVTM, CDR2 ANQGSEA, per germline. The CDR3 reads CSVEPPGVYNEQFF. CDR3 coding DNA: TGCAGCGTTGAACCGCCGGGGGTGTACAATGAGCAGTTCTTC.